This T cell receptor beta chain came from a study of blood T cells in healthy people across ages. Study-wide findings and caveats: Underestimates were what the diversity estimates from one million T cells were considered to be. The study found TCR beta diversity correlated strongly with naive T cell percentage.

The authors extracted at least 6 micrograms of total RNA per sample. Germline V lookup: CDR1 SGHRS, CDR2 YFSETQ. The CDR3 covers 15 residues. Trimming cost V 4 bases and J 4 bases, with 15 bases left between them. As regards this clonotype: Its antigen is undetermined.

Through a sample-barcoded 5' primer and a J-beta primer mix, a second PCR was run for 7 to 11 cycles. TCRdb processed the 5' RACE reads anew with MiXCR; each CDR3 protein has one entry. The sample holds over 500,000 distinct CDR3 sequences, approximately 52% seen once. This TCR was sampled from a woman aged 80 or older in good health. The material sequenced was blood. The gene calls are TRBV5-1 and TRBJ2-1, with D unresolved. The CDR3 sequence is CASSPEPAGYNEQFF. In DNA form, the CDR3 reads TGCGCCAGCAGCCCAGAACCGGCCGGTTACAATGAGCAGTTCTTC.